This section outlines one TCR beta chain sequence together with its context. Original processing notes: Reference gene primer amplification gave estimated nucleated cell counts. Assay: immunoSEQ multiplex PCR; the TCRdb copy retains only in-frame clones and omits some. The V and J calls and the clone size are those of that table, but D and trimming were determined from the DNA. The sample lists about 240,000 clones, 70% to 85% occurring once. CDR3 size: 14 residues. This sample is part of a study of blood T cell repertoires in COVID-19. Study details: Samples representing acute and convalescent COVID-19 were sourced from the United States, Italy and Spain. Sources were T cells, B-cell-depleted T cells, or PBMCs; the material itself was cDNA or gDNA.

This clonotype was obtained from a woman older than 75 with acute or convalescent COVID-19. Sequences were obtained from peripheral blood. The genes are TRBV21-1 and TRBJ2-7; the table's D call TRBD2 went unverified against the DNA. TRBV21-1 is deemed a pseudogene. CDR3 DNA: TGTGCCAGCAGCAATAGTACGGGGGGCCACGAGCAGTACTTC. This encodes CASSNSTGGHEQYF.